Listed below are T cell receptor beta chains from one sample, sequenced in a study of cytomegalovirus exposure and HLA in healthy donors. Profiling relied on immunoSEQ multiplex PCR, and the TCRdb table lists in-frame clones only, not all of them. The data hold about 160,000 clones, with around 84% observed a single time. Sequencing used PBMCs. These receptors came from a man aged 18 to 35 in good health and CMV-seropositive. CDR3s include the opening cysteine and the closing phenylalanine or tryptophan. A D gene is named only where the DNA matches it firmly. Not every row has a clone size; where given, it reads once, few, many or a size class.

cdr3_nt: TGTGCCAGTGGAGCAAGGAGCAATCAGCCCCAGCATTTT
cdr3_aa: CASGARSNQPQHF
j_call: TRBJ1-5
d_call: .
clone_size: .
v_call: TRBV19

cdr3_nt: TGTGCCAGCAGCGTAGATTCACAGGTAGGGAATGAGCAGTTCTTC
cdr3_aa: CASSVDSQVGNEQFF
j_call: TRBJ2-1
d_call: .
clone_size: .
v_call: TRBV9

cdr3_nt: TGCAGTGCTCGCATGGCTGTGGCTTTCTTT
cdr3_aa: CSARMAVAFF
j_call: TRBJ1-1
d_call: .
clone_size: .
v_call: TRBV20-1

cdr3_nt: TGTGCCAGCAGTTACGATTTAGGGGGACAGAAGTACGAGCAGTACTTC
cdr3_aa: CASSYDLGGQKYEQYF
j_call: TRBJ2-7
d_call: TRBD1
clone_size: .
v_call: TRBV6-6

cdr3_nt: TGTGCTAGTGGTACACAGGCCTCTAACGAGCAGTACTTC
cdr3_aa: CASGTQASNEQYF
j_call: TRBJ2-7
d_call: .
clone_size: .
v_call: TRBV12-5

cdr3_nt: TGTGCCAGTAGTATCGTCGGGAGTACGCAGTATTTT
cdr3_aa: CASSIVGSTQYF
j_call: TRBJ2-3
d_call: .
clone_size: .
v_call: TRBV19

cdr3_nt: TGCGCCAGCCCCCATCGGACAGGGATGCCAGATACGCAGTATTTT
cdr3_aa: CASPHRTGMPDTQYF
j_call: TRBJ2-3
d_call: TRBD1
clone_size: few
v_call: TRBV23-1

cdr3_nt: TGTGCCAGCAGCTCCGGTTTGGGGGGGGCGGCAAAACTGTTTTTT
cdr3_aa: CASSSGLGGAAKLFF
j_call: TRBJ1-4
d_call: .
clone_size: .
v_call: TRBV7-2

cdr3_nt: TGTGCCAGCAGCTTAGATCTTGGGGGAGGGACAGATACGCAGTATTTT
cdr3_aa: CASSLDLGGGTDTQYF
j_call: TRBJ2-3
d_call: TRBD2
clone_size: .
v_call: TRBV11-2

cdr3_nt: TGTGCCAGCAGTGCCGTGCTCGGCGGCGGGATGAGCACAGATACGCAGTATTTT
cdr3_aa: CASSAVLGGGMSTDTQYF
j_call: TRBJ2-3
d_call: .
clone_size: few
v_call: TRBV25-1

cdr3_nt: TGTGCCAGCTCACCAGGGACAGGGTTCGGCGAGCAGTACTTC
cdr3_aa: CASSPGTGFGEQYF
j_call: TRBJ2-7
d_call: TRBD1
clone_size: .
v_call: TRBV18

cdr3_nt: TGTGCCAGCTCACCCCCGGAGATTTACGAGCAGTACTTC
cdr3_aa: CASSPPEIYEQYF
j_call: TRBJ2-7
d_call: .
clone_size: few
v_call: TRBV2

cdr3_nt: TGCGCCAGCAGTTTAGACAGGGTCGATCCGTCCTACGAGCAGTACTTC
cdr3_aa: CASSLDRVDPSYEQYF
j_call: TRBJ2-7
d_call: TRBD1
clone_size: .
v_call: TRBV4-1

cdr3_nt: TGTGCCAGTAGTAGGGATCAGGGCCCCTACGAGCAGTACTTC
cdr3_aa: CASSRDQGPYEQYF
j_call: TRBJ2-7
d_call: .
clone_size: .
v_call: TRBV19

cdr3_nt: TGTGCCAGCAGACCTAGCGGCACAGATACGCAGTATTTT
cdr3_aa: CASRPSGTDTQYF
j_call: TRBJ2-3
d_call: .
clone_size: .
v_call: TRBV6-5

cdr3_nt: TGTGCCAGCAGCTTGGAATGGACAGGGAATTCACCCCTCCACTTT
cdr3_aa: CASSLEWTGNSPLHF
j_call: TRBJ1-6
d_call: TRBD1
clone_size: few
v_call: TRBV5-6

cdr3_nt: TGCGCCAGCAGCCCCTCGGCCGGCGGAAAGGATGGCTACACCTTC
cdr3_aa: CASSPSAGGKDGYTF
j_call: TRBJ1-2
d_call: .
clone_size: .
v_call: TRBV4-1

cdr3_nt: TGCGCCAGCAGCCCAACCGGACAGGGGGGGACTGAAGCTTTCTTT
cdr3_aa: CASSPTGQGGTEAFF
j_call: TRBJ1-1
d_call: TRBD1
clone_size: .
v_call: TRBV5-1

cdr3_nt: TGTGCTAGGAAGGGGCTCTACGAGCAGTACTTC
cdr3_aa: CARKGLYEQYF
j_call: TRBJ2-7
d_call: .
clone_size: .
v_call: TRBV12-5

cdr3_nt: TGCAGCGTTGACGGGGGGAACACCGGGGAGCTGTTTTTT
cdr3_aa: CSVDGGNTGELFF
j_call: TRBJ2-2
d_call: .
clone_size: .
v_call: TRBV29-1

cdr3_nt: TGTGCCAGCAGTTGGGCCAGCTCCTACGAGCAGTACTTC
cdr3_aa: CASSWASSYEQYF
j_call: TRBJ2-7
d_call: .
clone_size: .
v_call: TRBV27

cdr3_nt: TGTGCCAGCAGCTTATTAGACAGCTACGAGCAGTACTTC
cdr3_aa: CASSLLDSYEQYF
j_call: TRBJ2-7
d_call: .
clone_size: once
v_call: TRBV7-6

cdr3_nt: TGTGCCACCCAACAGGGGGCGAGTTCACCCCTCCACTTT
cdr3_aa: CATQQGASSPLHF
j_call: TRBJ1-6
d_call: TRBD1
clone_size: .
v_call: TRBV10-3

cdr3_nt: TGCAGCGTTGAAGCAATCAGGGGGAACACCGGGGAGCTGTTTTTT
cdr3_aa: CSVEAIRGNTGELFF
j_call: TRBJ2-2
d_call: .
clone_size: .
v_call: TRBV29-1

cdr3_nt: TGTGCCAGCAGTCCTAGTCCAGCTATGAACACTGAAGCTTTCTTT
cdr3_aa: CASSPSPAMNTEAFF
j_call: TRBJ1-1
d_call: .
clone_size: .
v_call: TRBV27

cdr3_nt: TGCGCCAGCAGCTTGGGACAGTATAACACCGGGGAGCTGTTTTTT
cdr3_aa: CASSLGQYNTGELFF
j_call: TRBJ2-2
d_call: .
clone_size: .
v_call: TRBV5-1